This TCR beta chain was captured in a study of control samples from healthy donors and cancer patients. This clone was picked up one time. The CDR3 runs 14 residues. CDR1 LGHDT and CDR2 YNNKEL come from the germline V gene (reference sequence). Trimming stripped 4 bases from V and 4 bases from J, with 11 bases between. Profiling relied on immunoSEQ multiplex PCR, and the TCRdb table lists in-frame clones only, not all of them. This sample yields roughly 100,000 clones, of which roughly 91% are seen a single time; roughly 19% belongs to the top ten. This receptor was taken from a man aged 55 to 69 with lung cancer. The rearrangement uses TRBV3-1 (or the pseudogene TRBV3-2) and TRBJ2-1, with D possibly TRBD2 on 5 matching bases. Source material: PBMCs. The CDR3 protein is CASSRSRGYNEQFF. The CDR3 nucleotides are TGTGCCAGCAGCCGGAGCCGGGGTTACAATGAGCAGTTCTTC.